What follows are 11 T cell receptor beta chains derived from one specimen sequenced in a study of OX40 agonist ivuxolimab in advanced cancers. The library was produced with the immunoSEQ multiplex PCR assay. The table was pulled from immuneACCESS by TCRdb, which kept in-frame rearrangements only. Such tables lose some clones; where checked, under half of the loss comes from unresolved V genes, and the rest has no known cause. This sample is represented by 30,000 to 40,000 clones; under 85% of them were singletons. The top ten clones comprise 15% to 20% of the sample. The sample here was CD4+ or CD8+ T cells sorted from blood, taken in a trial of the OX40 agonist ivuxolimab. The receptor source for this set is an adult with an advanced solid tumor such as melanoma, head and neck, liver or kidney cancer.

The chain combines TRBV7-3 with TRBJ2-7; TRBD1 agrees at 7 bases. Unmatched junction bases numbered 7, after V lost 3 bases and J lost 2 bases. Germline V gene sequence: CDR1 SGHTA, CDR2 FQGTGA. CDR3 length equals 15 residues. The CDR3 loop is CASSLRQGFTYEQYF. The CDR3 nucleotides read TGTGCCAGCAGCTTGCGACAGGGATTCACCTACGAGCAGTACTTC.

As to this clone: One end of the junction does not line up with germline, which may come from a read error. V and J are TRBV6-6 and TRBJ2-5; D is unclear. The CDR3 is 14 amino acids. Germline V gene data show CDR1 as MNHNY and CDR2 as SVGAGI (reference sequence). In nucleotides, the CDR3 is TGTGCCAGCAGTGACTCCATGGGCCAAGAGACCCAGTACTTC. It encodes CASSDSMGQETQYF.

This clone was seen only once. The genes are TRBV5-6 and TRBJ2-1; D unclear. CDR3 length equals 12 residues. Germline CDR1 is SGHDT and CDR2 is YYEEEE. Trimming took 7 bases from V and 5 from J, leaving 10 bases between them. CDR3 region: CASQEENNEQFF. CDR3 bases: TGTGCCAGCCAAGAGGAGAACAATGAGCAGTTCTTC.

V and J are TRBV5-4 and TRBJ2-7, with D possibly being TRBD1 (6 bases). CDR3 length equals 13 residues. Germline CDR1 reads SGHNT; CDR2 reads YYREEE (reference sequence). Trimming cost V 4 bases and J 1 base, with 9 bases left between them. CDR3 DNA sequence: TGTGCCAGCAGCCCGGGACATTCCTACGAGCAGTACTTC. This encodes CASSPGHSYEQYF.

The count of this clone is one. V usage is TRBV27 and J usage is TRBJ1-1; 12 bases are shared with TRBD1. CDR3 size: 17 residues. The ends lost 3 bases at V and 5 bases at J; junction bases unmatched: 10. Germline V gives CDR1 MNHEY, CDR2 SMNVEV (reference sequence). CDR3 nucleotides: TGTGCCAGCAGTTTTGGGTCCGGGACAGGGGGCTATACTGAAGCTTTCTTT. Its protein product is CASSFGSGTGGYTEAFF.

This chain connects TRBV7-9 to TRBJ2-5; D is unclear. The CDR3 loop spans 11 amino acids. With 2 bases removed from V and 7 bases from J, the gap between germline ends came to 5 bases. Looked up from germline, CDR1 is SEHNR and CDR2 is FQNEAQ (reference sequence). The CDR3 DNA is TGTGCCAGCAGCTTATTGGGGACCCAGTACTTC. It codes for CASSLLGTQYF.

The gene calls are TRBV27 and TRBJ2-1; 11 bases are shared with TRBD2. Germline V CDR1 and CDR2: MNHEY, SMNVEV (reference sequence). The CDR3 loop spans 18 amino acids. V lost 5 bases, J lost 6 bases, and 15 bases stayed unmatched. CDR3 sequence: CASSTLTPLAGAGNEQFF. CDR3 nucleotides: TGTGCCAGCAGTACCCTTACCCCACTAGCGGGAGCTGGCAATGAGCAGTTCTTC.

This sequence joins TRBV19 and TRBJ2-5; D possibly matches TRBD1 or TRBD2 (6 bases each). Judging by the DNA end, TRBJ2-7 fits better; the J call may be wrong. Germline lookup yields CDR1 LNHDA and CDR2 SQIVND (reference sequence). This CDR3 spans 16 amino acids. CDR3 nucleotides: TGTGCCAGTAGTATAGATTGGGGGGACACGGCCTACGAGCAGTACTTC. Its translation is CASSIDWGDTAYEQYF.

The J gene is TRBJ2-2, the V gene TRBV10-3, with 7 bases fitting TRBD1. The CDR3 has 15 residues. In germline, CDR1 is ENHRY, CDR2 SYGVKD. The J segment lost 6 bases and the V segment lost 3 bases, leaving 7 bases of the junction unmatched. CDR3 sequence: CAISDPDRAAGELFF. The CDR3 DNA is TGTGCCATCAGTGATCCCGACAGGGCAGCCGGGGAGCTGTTTTTT.

V usage is TRBV7-9 and J usage is TRBJ1-2; the D gene is possibly TRBD1 (6 bases). The ends were cut back, 5 bases at V and 5 bases at J, with 18 bases in the middle. CDR1 and CDR2 (germline): SEHNR, FQNEAQ (reference sequence). The CDR3 is 15 amino acids. This CDR3 reads CASSQVGGQGYGYTF. The CDR3 DNA reads as TGTGCCAGCAGCCAGGTGGGGGGGCAAGGTTATGGCTACACCTTC. Full variable domain (outside the CDR3, taken from reference TRBV7-9 and TRBJ1-2): DTGVSQNPRHKITKRGQNVTFRCDPISEHNRLYWYRQTLGQGPEFLTYFQNEAQLEKSRLLSDRFSAERPKGSFSTLEIQRTEQGDSAMYLCASSQVGGQGYGYTFGSGTRLTVV.

The chain links TRBV2 to TRBJ2-3; perhaps TRBD2 as D (6 bases). This CDR3 has 15 amino acids. Trimming cost V 8 bases and J 2 bases, with 17 bases left between them. CDR1 is SNHLY and CDR2 is FYNNEI in the germline V gene. The CDR3 sequence is CASAVPGVATDTQYF. CDR3 nucleotide sequence: TGTGCCAGCGCCGTTCCGGGAGTAGCCACAGATACGCAGTATTTT.